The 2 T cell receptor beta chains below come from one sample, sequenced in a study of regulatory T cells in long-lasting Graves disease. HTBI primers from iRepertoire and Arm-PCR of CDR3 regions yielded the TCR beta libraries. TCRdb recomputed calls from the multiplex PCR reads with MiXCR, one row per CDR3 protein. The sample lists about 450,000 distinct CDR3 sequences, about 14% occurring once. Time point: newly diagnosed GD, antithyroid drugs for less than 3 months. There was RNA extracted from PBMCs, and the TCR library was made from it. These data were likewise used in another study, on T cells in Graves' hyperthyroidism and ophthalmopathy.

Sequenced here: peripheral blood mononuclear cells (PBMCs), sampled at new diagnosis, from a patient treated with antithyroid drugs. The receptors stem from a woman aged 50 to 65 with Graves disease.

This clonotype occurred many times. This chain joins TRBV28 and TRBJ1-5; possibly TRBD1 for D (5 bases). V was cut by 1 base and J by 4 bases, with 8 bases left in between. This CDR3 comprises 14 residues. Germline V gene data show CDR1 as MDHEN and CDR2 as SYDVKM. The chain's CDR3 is CASSLSGENQPQHF. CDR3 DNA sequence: TGTGCCAGCAGTTTATCGGGGGAAAATCAGCCCCAGCATTTT. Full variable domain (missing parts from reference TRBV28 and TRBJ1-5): DVKVTQSSRYLVKRTGEKVFLECVQDMDHENMFWYRQDPGLGLRLIYFSYDVKMKEKGDIPEGYSVSREKKERFSLILESASTNQTSMYLCASSLSGENQPQHFGDGTRLSIL.

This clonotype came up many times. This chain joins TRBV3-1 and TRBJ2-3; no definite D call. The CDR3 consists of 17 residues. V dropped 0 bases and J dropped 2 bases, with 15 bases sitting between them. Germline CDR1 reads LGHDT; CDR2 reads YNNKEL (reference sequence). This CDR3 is CASSQDLGGYHTDTQYF. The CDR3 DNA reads TGTGCCAGCAGCCAAGATCTGGGTGGCTACCACACAGATACGCAGTATTTT.